Detailed here is one T cell receptor beta chain. This CDR3 has 12 amino acids. V lost 1 base and J 16 bases, leaving 14 bases between the germline ends. Germline V gives CDR1 MGHRA, CDR2 YSYEKL. The source of the sample is a study of blood T cell repertoires in COVID-19. Study summary: Collection of acute and convalescent COVID-19 samples took place in the United States, Italy and Spain. The cDNA or gDNA used as material had been derived from T cells, B-cell-depleted T cells, or PBMCs.

In the source study's methods: Cell counts per sample came from amplifying reference gene primers. The assay was immunoSEQ multiplex PCR, and TCRdb's table has in-frame clones only and misses some. V and J calls and clone size are those listed in that table; D and trimming were worked out from the DNA. Of about 150,000 clones in the sample, about 80% were seen once. The sequencing sample was made of peripheral blood. The V call is TRBV4-1, the J call TRBJ2-1; D is perhaps TRBD2 (6 bases). The source is a woman in her fifties or sixties with acute or convalescent COVID-19. The CDR3 region is CASSQVGTAVFF. CDR3 nucleotides: TGCGCCAGCAGCCAAGTTGGGACTGCCGTCTTCTTC.